The 19 T cell receptor beta chains reported below all come from one sample, sequenced in a study of blood T cells in healthy people across ages. Primers used in a second PCR of about 6 to 11 cycles were a sample-barcoded 5' primer and a J-beta primer mix. One entry per CDR3 protein, called by TCRdb with MiXCR from the 5' RACE reads. Found here are 1.6 million or so distinct CDR3 sequences, about 31% of them singletons; the top ten hold 10% to 12%. The sample consisted of blood. Receptors originate from a woman aged 25 to 39 in good health.

This chain uses TRBV19 with TRBJ2-7; a weak D match, TRBD2 (6 bases). Trimming stripped 4 bases from V and 3 bases from J, with 16 bases between. This CDR3 contains 15 residues. Germline CDR1 reads LNHDA; CDR2 reads SQIVND (reference sequence). The CDR3 reads CASSTAAGPNYEQYF. CDR3 DNA sequence: TGTGCCAGTAGTACAGCGGCGGGGCCCAACTACGAGCAGTACTTC. The variable domain in full, completed from reference TRBV19 and TRBJ2-7, reads DGGITQSPKYLFRKEGQNVTLSCEQNLNHDAMYWYRQDPGQGLRLIYYSQIVNDFQKGDIAEGYSVSREKKESFPLTVTSAQKNPTAFYLCASSTAAGPNYEQYFGPGTRLTVT.

CDR3 bases: TGCGCCAGCAGCCAACCCCGGGAGGGTAACACTGAAGCTTTCTTT. Protein sequence: CASSQPREGNTEAFF. The rearrangement joins TRBV4-1 to TRBJ1-1; D remains ambiguous. Per germline, CDR1 MGHRA and CDR2 YSYEKL. The CDR3 loop spans 15 amino acids. V was shortened by 2 bases and J by 2 bases, with 12 bases between the two germline ends.

This clonotype was observed at least ten times. This chain links TRBV29-1 with TRBJ2-7; 8 bases are shared with TRBD2. Germline lookup yields CDR1 SQVTM and CDR2 ANQGSEA. V shed 4 bases and J 7 bases; nucleotides not matched to a gene: 18. This CDR3 has 16 amino acids. The CDR3 loop reads CSVVPAHKRETGEQYF. CDR3 nucleotide sequence: TGCAGCGTTGTCCCTGCTCATAAGCGGGAGACGGGAGAGCAGTACTTC.

The V and J genes are TRBV4-2 and TRBJ2-3; D unresolved. The CDR3 contains 15 residues. CDR1 is LGHNA, CDR2 YNFKEQ, per germline. The ends were cut back, 1 base at V and 2 bases at J, with 10 bases in the middle. DNA for the CDR3: TGTGCCAGCAGCCAAGTTCCGAAATTCACAGATACGCAGTATTTT. This sequence encodes CASSQVPKFTDTQYF.

This clonotype was seen at least ten times. Sequence at one end of the junction differs from germline and may be a read error. V usage is TRBV7-8 and J usage is TRBJ1-5; D uncertain. The CDR3 consists of 14 residues. Germline assignment: CDR1 SGHVS and CDR2 FQNEAQ. The CDR3 coding sequence is TGTGCCAGCACCTTAGATTATAGCAATCAGCCCCAGCATTTT. This codes for CASTLDYSNQPQHF.

The chain combines TRBV10-3 with TRBJ2-1, with D possibly being TRBD1 (5 bases). The CDR3 runs to 14 residues. Trimming removed 4 bases from V and 5 bases from J, with 12 bases in between. Germline V gene data show CDR1 as ENHRY and CDR2 as SYGVKD. CDR3 DNA sequence: TGTGCCATCAGTGGCCAGGGAACTGACAATGAGCAGTTCTTC. It translates to CAISGQGTDNEQFF.

The J gene is TRBJ1-2, the V gene TRBV7-2; D gene unclear. With 1 base removed from V and 4 bases from J, the gap between germline ends came to 10 bases. This CDR3 is built from 14 residues. In germline, CDR1 is SGHTA, CDR2 FQGNSA. This chain's CDR3 is CASSLDGQSYGYTF. For the CDR3, the DNA is TGTGCCAGCAGCTTAGATGGGCAGAGCTATGGCTACACCTTC.

Ten or more counts support this clonotype. The CDR3 here is CSFRTGHREQYF. Here the CDR3 DNA reads TGCAGCTTCCGGACAGGGCATCGCGAGCAGTACTTC. The chain employs TRBV29-1 and TRBJ2-7, with 8 bases fitting TRBD1. CDR3 length equals 12 residues. The V and J ends lost 8 bases and 6 bases, in that order; junction bases with no gene match: 9. Per germline, CDR1 SQVTM and CDR2 ANQGSEA.

This clonotype has more than one count but fewer than ten. The chain joins TRBV29-1 to TRBJ1-5; D is uncertain. This CDR3 is built from 14 residues. V was cut by 5 bases and J by 0 bases, with 11 bases left in between. From germline, CDR1 is SQVTM and CDR2 ANQGSEA. Here the CDR3 DNA reads TGCAGCGTTTCGACCCTAAATAGCAATCAGCCCCAGCATTTT. This gives the protein CSVSTLNSNQPQHF.

The rearrangement links TRBV6-1 to TRBJ2-3; possible D gene TRBD2, 7 bases. Trimming cost V 6 bases and J 11 bases, with 21 bases left between them. The CDR3 totals 14 residues. Germline V gene lookup returns CDR1 MNHNS and CDR2 SASEGT. The CDR3 reads CASSEGGLQIGQYF. CDR3 in DNA: TGTGCCAGCAGCGAGGGGGGGCTCCAAATCGGGCAGTATTTT.

This rearrangement joins TRBV9 to TRBJ1-1; perhaps TRBD1 as D (6 bases). Germline values: CDR1 SGDLS, CDR2 YYNGEE. The CDR3 spans 16 residues. Trimming took off 3 bases at V and 3 bases at J, with 18 bases between the two ends. This CDR3 reads CASSASEGGEDTEAFF. CDR3 bases: TGTGCCAGCAGCGCTTCGGAGGGGGGGGAGGACACTGAAGCTTTCTTT.

This clonotype was seen more than once but under ten times. The CDR3: CASSQDREARGADTQYF. CDR3 bases: TGCGCCAGCAGCCAAGACCGGGAGGCCAGGGGGGCAGATACGCAGTATTTT. This chain connects TRBV4-1 to TRBJ2-3; D assignment may be TRBD1 or TRBD2 (7 bases each). The CDR3 runs 17 residues. The V end lost 0 bases, the J end lost 4 bases, and 17 bases lay between the germline ends. The V gene's germline CDR1 is MGHRA and CDR2 YSYEKL.

The chain joins TRBV15 to TRBJ2-7; 7 bases match TRBD2. Germline values: CDR1 LNHNV, CDR2 YYDKDF (reference sequence). This CDR3 comprises 15 residues. Losses at the gene ends were 1 base for V and 4 bases for J; bases not matched to a gene: 7. CDR3 amino acids: CATSRGGEGLYEQYF. CDR3 nucleotide sequence: TGTGCCACCAGCAGAGGAGGGGAGGGCCTTTACGAGCAGTACTTC.

A note on this clonotype: Relative to the germline gene, one junction end is altered; a read error may explain this. The chain recombines TRBV7-9 with TRBJ2-5; D uncertain. The CDR3 is 15 residues long. The V gene's germline CDR1 is SEHNR and CDR2 FQNEAQ (reference sequence). Written as DNA, the CDR3 is TGTGCCAGCGGCTGGTCTGTCCCTGGCCAAGGGACCCAGTACTTC. Translating gives CASGWSVPGQGTQYF.

This clonotype was seen more than once but under ten times. The V gene is TRBV2, the J gene TRBJ2-5; D is undetermined. With 9 bases removed from V and 2 bases from J, the gap between germline ends came to 13 bases. Germline lookup yields CDR1 SNHLY and CDR2 FYNNEI. The CDR3 runs 13 residues. As DNA, the CDR3 is TGTGCCAGTCTTCGGACGCAACAAGAGACCCAGTACTTC. Translating it yields CASLRTQQETQYF.

This clonotype was detected a few times. The rearrangement links TRBV20-1 to TRBJ2-1; D might be TRBD1 (5 bases). Germline-derived CDR1 and CDR2 are DFQATT and SNEGSKA (reference sequence). The ends were cut back, 6 bases at V and 7 bases at J, with 19 bases in the middle. The CDR3 is 14 residues long. The CDR3 DNA is TGCAGTGCCCCCAATTCGGACATACCAAATGAGCAGTTCTTC. It codes for CSAPNSDIPNEQFF.

This clonotype appeared a single time. A single base separates this from a much larger clone, so it may be a read error. The chain couples TRBV7-9 to TRBJ1-2, with D possibly TRBD1 on 5 matching bases. CDR1 and CDR2 (germline): SEHNR, FQNEAQ (reference sequence). The CDR3 totals 14 residues. V was clipped by 7 bases and J by 5 bases, with 17 bases between them. The CDR3: CASNPTEGWYGYTF. The CDR3 nucleotides are TGTGCCAGCAACCCGACTGAGGGGTGGTATGGCTACACCTTC.

This clonotype was detected only a few times. The gene calls are TRBV12-3 or TRBV12-4 and TRBJ2-3; D unresolved. Trimming left V 3 bases short and J 1 base short, with 11 bases between. The CDR3 is 15 amino acids. CDR3 in DNA: TGTGCCAGCAGTTTTTATATCGGTCGCACAGATACGCAGTATTTT. Its protein product is CASSFYIGRTDTQYF.

This rearrangement joins TRBV21-1 to TRBJ2-4; the table's D gene call, TRBD1, was not cross checked with the DNA. TRBV21-1 is a pseudogene locus. The CDR3 consists of 19 residues. The chain's CDR3 is CASSPPPCSWTGLRNIQYF. The CDR3 DNA follows: TGTGCCAGCAGCCCCCCACCATGCTCTTGGACAGGGCTGAGAAACATTCAGTACTTC.